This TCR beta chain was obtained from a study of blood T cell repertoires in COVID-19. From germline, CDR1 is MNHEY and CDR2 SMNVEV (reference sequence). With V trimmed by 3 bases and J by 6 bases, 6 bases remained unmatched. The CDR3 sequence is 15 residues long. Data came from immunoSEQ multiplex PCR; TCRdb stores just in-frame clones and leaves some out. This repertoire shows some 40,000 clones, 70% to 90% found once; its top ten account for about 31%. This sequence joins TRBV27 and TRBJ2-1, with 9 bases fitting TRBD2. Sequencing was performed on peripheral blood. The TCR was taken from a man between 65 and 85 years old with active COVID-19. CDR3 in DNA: TGTGCCAGCAGTTTTTGGGGACTAGCAGGCAATGAGCAGTTCTTC. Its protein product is CASSFWGLAGNEQFF.